This T cell receptor (beta chain) was captured by sequencing in a study of blood T cell repertoires in COVID-19. At the level of the study: The analysed material was cDNA or gDNA that came from T cells, B-cell-depleted T cells, or PBMCs.

Profiling relied on immunoSEQ multiplex PCR, and the TCRdb table lists in-frame clones only, not all of them. The data hold some 220,000 clones, with under 85% observed a single time. The ends lost 0 bases at V and 1 base at J; junction bases unmatched: 6. Germline V gene data show CDR1 as SGHTA and CDR2 as FQGNSA. The CDR3 is 17 amino acids. While infection was still active, Seattle patients were enrolled and then followed longitudinally. V is TRBV7-2 and J is TRBJ2-3, with 8 positions matching TRBD2. Sequencing used peripheral blood. The TCR was taken from a woman in her twenties or thirties with COVID-19, enrolled during active disease. CDR3: CASSLASGAGGTDTQYF. In DNA form, the CDR3 reads TGTGCCAGCAGCTTAGCGTCAGGAGCGGGGGGCACAGATACGCAGTATTTT.